The source of this T cell receptor beta chain is a study of response to subunit inactivated influenza vaccine (dated by TCRdb to the late 2010s). For the study in its entirety: The study used deep quantitative T cell receptor repertoire profiling to track responses to a trivalent subunit inactivated influenza vaccine. General conclusions and limits of the study: The authors suggested that each seasonal influenza vaccination may recruit only a limited number of new T cells.

Note on this clonotype: Which antigen it targets is not known. Base quality data are lacking; no much larger clone is found one base away.

The library was made by RT-PCR. The instrument given in TCRdb is Illumina HiSeq 2500. TCRdb itself trimmed the public reads at Q25 with fastp, ran MiXCR and retained productive beta chains. Duplicate CDR3 protein sequences are folded into a single record with the most common DNA and genes. The sample yields 490,000 or so distinct CDR3 sequences; about 8% were counted once. Clones ranked in the top ten supply about an eighth of the sample. The source material was PBMCs from blood, sampled roughly 24 months after vaccination. This receptor was obtained from a man aged 45 to 75 who received an inactivated influenza vaccine. Donor details come from another sample of the same person, matched by shared clones.

The CDR3 in this case is CASSSERRIYNEQFF. The sequenced DNA is TGTGCCAGCAGCTCAGAACGCAGGATTTACAATGAGCAGTTCTTC. Here the chain combines TRBV7-9 and TRBJ2-1; no confident D gene assignment can be made. The germline V gene (reference sequence) supplies CDR1 SEHNR and CDR2 FQNEAQ. There are 15 amino acids in the CDR3, from cysteine to phenylalanine inclusive. This entry keeps only the CDR3 DNA: 45 bases, framed from base 1. Trimming costs V 4 bases and J 4 bases, and their ends lie 14 bases apart.